This T cell receptor beta chain was identified during a study of shared clonotypes between healthy human individuals. Several immunoSEQ plates received, in even portions, the genomic DNA of each subset. Per the original data handling: ImmunoSEQ output held junction-only sequences without quality scores, so filtering differed. TCRdb's copy holds only in-frame clones and misses some; the assay was immunoSEQ multiplex PCR. That table furnishes V, J and clone size, whereas the DNA furnished D and trimming. The data show about 2.1 million clones, 93% seen once. Naive CD8 cells comprised CD45RO-negative, CCR7-positively selected cells, excluding terminally differentiated effector memory CD45RA+ cells. The CDR3 has 18 amino acids. Germline V gene lookup returns CDR1 SGHTA and CDR2 FQGTGA. The V end lost 3 bases, the J end lost 0 bases, and 18 bases lay between the germline ends. This clone was seen only a few times.

The sample consisted of naive CD8+ T cells from PBMCs. The chain links TRBV7-3 to TRBJ1-5, with D unresolved. The receptor comes from a young man in good health. Some clones in this sample may be carry-over from other donors' samples. The CDR3 bases are TGTGCCAGCAGCTTGAATAAGTTAGGCCTTTATAGCAATCAGCCCCAGCATTTT. The encoded protein is CASSLNKLGLYSNQPQHF.